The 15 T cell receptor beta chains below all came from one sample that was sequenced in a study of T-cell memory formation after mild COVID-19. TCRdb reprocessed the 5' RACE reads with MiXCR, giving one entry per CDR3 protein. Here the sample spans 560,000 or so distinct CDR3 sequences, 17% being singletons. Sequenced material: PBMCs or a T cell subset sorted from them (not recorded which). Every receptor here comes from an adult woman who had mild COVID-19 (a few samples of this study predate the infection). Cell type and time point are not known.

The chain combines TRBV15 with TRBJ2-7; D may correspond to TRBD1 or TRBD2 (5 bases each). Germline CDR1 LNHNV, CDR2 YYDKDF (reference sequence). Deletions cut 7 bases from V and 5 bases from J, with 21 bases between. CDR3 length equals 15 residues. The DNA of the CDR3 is TGTGCCACCACCCCGAGGGATAGGGGCAGCGACGAGCAGTACTTC. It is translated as CATTPRDRGSDEQYF.

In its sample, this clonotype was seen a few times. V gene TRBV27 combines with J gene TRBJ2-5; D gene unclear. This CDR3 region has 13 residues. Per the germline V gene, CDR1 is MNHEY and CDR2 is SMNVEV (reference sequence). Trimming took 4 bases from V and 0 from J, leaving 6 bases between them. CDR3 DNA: TGTGCCAGCAGTTCCTCGTACCAAGAGACCCAGTACTTC. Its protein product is CASSSSYQETQYF.

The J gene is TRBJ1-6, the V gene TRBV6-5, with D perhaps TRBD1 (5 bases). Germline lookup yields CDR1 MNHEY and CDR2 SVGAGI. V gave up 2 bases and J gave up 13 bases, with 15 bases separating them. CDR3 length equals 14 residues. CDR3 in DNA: TGTGCCAGCAGTTACCAAACAGGCGCGGGGCCCCTCCACTTT. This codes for CASSYQTGAGPLHF.

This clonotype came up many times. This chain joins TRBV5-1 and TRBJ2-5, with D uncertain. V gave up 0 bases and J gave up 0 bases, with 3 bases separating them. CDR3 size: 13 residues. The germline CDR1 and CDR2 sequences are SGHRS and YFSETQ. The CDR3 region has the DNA TGCGCCAGCAGCTTGGGGAACCAAGAGACCCAGTACTTC. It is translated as CASSLGNQETQYF. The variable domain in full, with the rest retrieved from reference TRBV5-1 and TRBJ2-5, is KAGVTQTPRYLIKTRGQQVTLSCSPISGHRSVSWYQQTPGQGLQFLFEYFSETQRNKGNFPGRFSGRQFSNSRSEMNVSTLELGDSALYLCASSLGNQETQYFGPGTRLLVL.

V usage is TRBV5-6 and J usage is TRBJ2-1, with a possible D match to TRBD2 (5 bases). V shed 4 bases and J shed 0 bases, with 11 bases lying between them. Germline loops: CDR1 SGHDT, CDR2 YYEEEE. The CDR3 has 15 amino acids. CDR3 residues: CASSQSGDSYNEQFF. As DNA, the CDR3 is TGTGCCAGCAGCCAAAGCGGAGACTCCTACAATGAGCAGTTCTTC.

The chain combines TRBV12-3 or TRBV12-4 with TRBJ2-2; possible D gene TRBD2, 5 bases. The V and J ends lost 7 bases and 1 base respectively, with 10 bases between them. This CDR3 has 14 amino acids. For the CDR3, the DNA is TGTGCCAGCACTCTCCGGGGGAACACCGGGGAGCTGTTTTTT. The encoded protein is CASTLRGNTGELFF.

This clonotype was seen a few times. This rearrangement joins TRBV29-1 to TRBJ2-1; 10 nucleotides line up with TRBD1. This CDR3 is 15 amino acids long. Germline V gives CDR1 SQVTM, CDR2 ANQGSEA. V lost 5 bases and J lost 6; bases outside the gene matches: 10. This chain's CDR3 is CSVHARDRGGNEQFF. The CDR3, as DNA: TGCAGCGTTCACGCCCGGGACAGGGGTGGCAATGAGCAGTTCTTC.

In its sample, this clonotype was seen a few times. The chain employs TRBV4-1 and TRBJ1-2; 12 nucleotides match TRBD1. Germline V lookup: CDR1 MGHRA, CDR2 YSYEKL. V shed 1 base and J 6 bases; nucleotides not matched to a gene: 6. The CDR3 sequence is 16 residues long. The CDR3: CASSQAWDRGPHGYTF. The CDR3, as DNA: TGCGCCAGCAGCCAAGCCTGGGACAGGGGGCCTCATGGCTACACCTTC.

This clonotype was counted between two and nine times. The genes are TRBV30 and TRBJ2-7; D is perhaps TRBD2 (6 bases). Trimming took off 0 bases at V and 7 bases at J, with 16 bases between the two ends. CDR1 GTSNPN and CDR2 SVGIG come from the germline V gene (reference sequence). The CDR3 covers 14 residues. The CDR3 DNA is TGTGCCTGGAGTGTTGGGGGGTCCTACGAAGAGCAGTACTTC. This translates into CAWSVGGSYEEQYF.

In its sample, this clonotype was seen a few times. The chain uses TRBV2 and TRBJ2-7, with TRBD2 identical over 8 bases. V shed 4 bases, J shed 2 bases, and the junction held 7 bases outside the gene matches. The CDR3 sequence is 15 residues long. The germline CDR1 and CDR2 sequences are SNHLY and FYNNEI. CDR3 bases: TGTGCCAGCAGTGGGTCGGCTAGCGGGCCCTACGAGCAGTACTTC. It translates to CASSGSASGPYEQYF.

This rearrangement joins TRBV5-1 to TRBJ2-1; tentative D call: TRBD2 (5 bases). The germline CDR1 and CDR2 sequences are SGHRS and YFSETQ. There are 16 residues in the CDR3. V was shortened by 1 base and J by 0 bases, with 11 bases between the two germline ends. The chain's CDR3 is CASSLSRGFSYNEQFF. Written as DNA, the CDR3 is TGCGCCAGCAGCTTGTCTCGGGGTTTCTCCTACAATGAGCAGTTCTTC.

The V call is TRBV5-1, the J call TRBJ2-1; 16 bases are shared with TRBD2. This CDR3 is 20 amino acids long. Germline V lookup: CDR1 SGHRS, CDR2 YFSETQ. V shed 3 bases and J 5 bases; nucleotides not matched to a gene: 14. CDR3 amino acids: CASSSLSSGLAGGPNNEQFF. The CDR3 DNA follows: TGCGCCAGCAGCTCCCTCTCCTCGGGACTAGCGGGAGGGCCGAACAATGAGCAGTTCTTC.

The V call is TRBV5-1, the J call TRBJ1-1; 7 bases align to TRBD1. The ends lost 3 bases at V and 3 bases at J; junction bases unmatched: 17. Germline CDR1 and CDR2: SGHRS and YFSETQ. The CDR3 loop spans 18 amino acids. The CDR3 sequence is CASSSGQQLSAGDTEAFF. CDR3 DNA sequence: TGCGCCAGCAGCTCGGGACAGCAGCTATCAGCAGGTGACACTGAAGCTTTCTTT. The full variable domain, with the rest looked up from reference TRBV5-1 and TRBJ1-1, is KAGVTQTPRYLIKTRGQQVTLSCSPISGHRSVSWYQQTPGQGLQFLFEYFSETQRNKGNFPGRFSGRQFSNSRSEMNVSTLELGDSALYLCASSSGQQLSAGDTEAFFGQGTRLTVV.

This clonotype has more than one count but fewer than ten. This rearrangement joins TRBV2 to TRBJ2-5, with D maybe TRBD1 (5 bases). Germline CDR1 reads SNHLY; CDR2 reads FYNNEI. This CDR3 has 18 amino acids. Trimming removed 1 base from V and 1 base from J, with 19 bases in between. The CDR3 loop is CASSEGWSGREVQETQYF. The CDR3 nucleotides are TGTGCCAGCAGTGAAGGTTGGTCGGGCAGGGAAGTCCAAGAGACCCAGTACTTC.

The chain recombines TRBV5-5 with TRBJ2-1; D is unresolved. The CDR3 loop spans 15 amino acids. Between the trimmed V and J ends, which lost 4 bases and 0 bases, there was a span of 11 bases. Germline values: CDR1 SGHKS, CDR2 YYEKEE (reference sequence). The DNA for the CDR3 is TGTGCCAGCAGCGGGATCGAGCCCTCCTACAATGAGCAGTTCTTC. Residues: CASSGIEPSYNEQFF.